The subject of this entry is one T cell receptor (beta chain). The antigen remains unidentified. This record comes from a study of OX40 agonist ivuxolimab in advanced cancers. Study-wide context: Patients were given ivuxolimab, an antibody that agonizes OX40 (CD134). Study-wide findings and caveats: Doses of 0.1 to 3.0 mg/kg were accompanied by clonal expansion of CD4+ and CD8+ blood T cells by week 6.

Method: immunoSEQ multiplex PCR; TCRdb's copy keeps in-frame clones and lacks some. The data hold 83,000 or so clones, with more than 85% observed a single time. V gave up 1 base and J gave up 0 bases; unmatched junction bases: 0. CDR3 length: 14 amino acids. Per germline, CDR1 SGHRS and CDR2 YFSETQ. The rearrangement links TRBV5-1 to TRBJ1-2; 7 bases are a match to TRBD1. The origin of this receptor is an adult with an advanced solid tumor such as melanoma, head and neck, liver or kidney cancer. The source material was CD4+ or CD8+ T cells sorted from blood, sampled in a trial of the OX40 agonist ivuxolimab. CDR3 coding DNA: TGCGCCAGCAGCTTGCAGGGGGCTAACTATGGCTACACCTTC. Protein: CASSLQGANYGYTF.